These 21 T cell receptor beta chains were all obtained from the same sample, sequenced in a study of blood T cell repertoires in COVID-19 (dated by TCRdb to the early 2020s). Library generation was performed with the immunoSEQ multiplex PCR assay. TCRdb took this table from immuneACCESS and kept in-frame rearrangements with V and J called. Such tables lack part of the clones; where checked against another copy, unresolved V genes explain under half of the gap, and the rest is unexplained. Within this sample are more than 200,000 clones, with 85% to 90% of them counted one time only. The biggest ten clones account for approximately 1.7% of the sample. Source material: PBMCs or T cells enriched from blood (not recorded which). All receptors derive from a man aged 40-50 years who had recovered from COVID-19.

This rearrangement joins TRBV6-5 to TRBJ1-1, with D unresolved. The CDR3 sequence is 13 residues long. Looked up from germline, CDR1 is MNHEY and CDR2 is SVGAGI. Deletions cut 8 bases from V and 1 base from J, with 11 bases between. CDR3 DNA sequence: TGTGCCAGCTCCGGCGGGTCGAACACTGAAGCTTTCTTT. Translation: CASSGGSNTEAFF.

This clone was counted only a few times. The chain employs TRBV6-1 and TRBJ1-5; 7 bases agree with TRBD1. Unmatched junction bases numbered 6, after V lost 3 bases and J lost 1 base. Germline CDR1 reads MNHNS; CDR2 reads SASEGT. This CDR3 contains 16 residues. CDR3 loop: CASSETGTASNQPQHF. The CDR3 region has the DNA TGTGCCAGCAGTGAGACCGGGACAGCGAGCAATCAGCCCCAGCATTTT.

J is TRBJ2-3 and V is TRBV18; TRBD2 agrees at 8 bases. The CDR3 extends over 17 amino acids. Germline assignment: CDR1 KGHSH and CDR2 LQKENI. V was pared by 0 bases and J by 2 bases, with 7 bases of the junction left unmatched. CDR3 sequence reads: CASSPPGSGGTTDTQYF. CDR3 in DNA: TGTGCCAGCTCACCACCGGGCAGCGGGGGAACCACAGATACGCAGTATTTT.

This chain links TRBV4-1 with TRBJ2-2; D possibly corresponds to TRBD1 (6 bases). CDR1 is MGHRA, CDR2 YSYEKL, per germline. The CDR3 contains 14 residues. Trimming removed 8 bases from V and 2 bases from J, with 12 bases in between. CDR3 DNA: TGCGCCAGCGGCACAGGGCAAAACACCGGGGAGCTGTTTTTT. Its protein is CASGTGQNTGELFF.

This clone was found once. The CDR3 loop is CASSPSGANTGELFF. The CDR3, as DNA: TGTGCCAGCAGCCCCTCAGGGGCTAACACCGGGGAGCTGTTTTTT. V and J are TRBV6-6 and TRBJ2-2; tentatively, D is TRBD1 (6 bases). Germline assignment: CDR1 MNHNY and CDR2 SVGAGI (reference sequence). V dropped 6 bases and J dropped 2 bases, with 13 bases sitting between them. This CDR3 is built from 15 residues.

The genes are TRBV28 and TRBJ2-1; 9 nucleotides agree with TRBD2. Germline loops: CDR1 MDHEN, CDR2 SYDVKM. The CDR3 runs 16 residues. V shed 2 bases, J shed 6 bases, and the junction held 8 bases outside the gene matches. This CDR3 is CASSLELSGRFNEQFF. The DNA of the CDR3 is TGTGCCAGCAGTTTAGAGTTGAGCGGGAGGTTCAATGAGCAGTTCTTC.

The chain combines TRBV9 with TRBJ2-7, with TRBD1 matching over 9 bases. This CDR3 is 13 amino acids long. V shed 3 bases and J 2 bases; nucleotides not matched to a gene: 0. CDR1 and CDR2 from the germline V gene are SGDLS and YYNGEE. The CDR3: CASSGQGAYEQYF. The CDR3 region has the DNA TGTGCCAGCAGCGGACAGGGGGCCTACGAGCAGTACTTC.

The V gene is TRBV27, the J gene TRBJ1-1, with D possibly being TRBD1 (5 bases). The germline gives CDR1 MNHEY, CDR2 SMNVEV (reference sequence). There are 13 residues in the CDR3. V dropped 7 bases and J dropped 5 bases, with 14 bases sitting between them. The CDR3 protein is CASTFRVGTEAFF. In DNA form, the CDR3 reads TGTGCCAGCACTTTCAGGGTTGGGACTGAAGCTTTCTTT.

The chain recombines TRBV2 with TRBJ1-1, with 7 bases identical to TRBD1. The CDR3 loop spans 13 amino acids. The J segment lost 1 base and the V segment lost 6 bases, leaving 2 bases of the junction unmatched. Germline V gene sequence: CDR1 SNHLY, CDR2 FYNNEI. The CDR3 DNA reads TGTGCCAGCAGACGGACAGGGAACACTGAAGCTTTCTTT. This encodes CASRRTGNTEAFF.

This chain links TRBV30 with TRBJ1-5; the D is unclear. The germline V and J ends were trimmed by 0 bases and 5 bases, with 11 bases remaining between them. CDR1 GTSNPN and CDR2 SVGIG come from the germline V gene (reference sequence). CDR3 length: 14 amino acids. DNA for the CDR3: TGTGCCTGGAGTGTAACGGCAGGCGATCAGCCCCAGCATTTT. As protein: CAWSVTAGDQPQHF.

This clone was observed a few times. The V call is TRBV3-1 (or the pseudogene TRBV3-2), the J call TRBJ1-5; D ambiguous. Germline-derived CDR1 and CDR2 are LGHDT and YNNKEL (reference sequence). This CDR3 contains 15 residues. V lost 0 bases, J lost 0 bases, and 6 bases lay in between. CDR3 DNA sequence: TGTGCCAGCAGCCAAGACAGTCCTAGCAATCAGCCCCAGCATTTT. Residues: CASSQDSPSNQPQHF.

The table lists this clone with many counts. The rearrangement links TRBV4-2 to TRBJ1-2, with 12 bases fitting TRBD1. Germline V gene sequence: CDR1 LGHNA, CDR2 YNFKEQ. The ends lost 1 base at V and 8 bases at J; junction bases unmatched: 14. The CDR3 is made up of 18 amino acids. The CDR3 protein is CASSQVQGPGQGAGGYTF. The CDR3 DNA sequence: TGTGCCAGCAGCCAAGTGCAAGGGCCGGGACAGGGGGCGGGAGGCTACACCTTC.

The V and J genes are TRBV19 and TRBJ1-5; D is uncertain. V was clipped by 9 bases and J by 2 bases, with 20 bases between them. This CDR3 has 16 residues. Germline V gene lookup returns CDR1 LNHDA and CDR2 SQIVND (reference sequence). This chain's CDR3 is CASKSPGLLGNQPQHF. CDR3 coding DNA: TGTGCCAGCAAATCCCCCGGGTTGTTGGGCAATCAGCCCCAGCATTTT.

The CDR3: CASSQGWAGGEKLFF. The CDR3 coding sequence is TGTGCCAGCAGCCAAGGTTGGGCCGGGGGGGAAAAACTGTTTTTT. The V gene is TRBV3-1 (or the pseudogene TRBV3-2), the J gene TRBJ1-4; D possibly corresponds to TRBD1 (5 bases). This CDR3 has 15 amino acids. Per germline, CDR1 LGHDT and CDR2 YNNKEL (reference sequence). V lost 1 base and J 8 bases, leaving 14 bases between the germline ends.

This rearrangement joins TRBV28 to TRBJ1-1; TRBD1 might be the D (6 bases). The CDR3 has 15 amino acids. V lost 1 base and J lost 0, with 9 bases in between. Germline V gives CDR1 MDHEN, CDR2 SYDVKM. CDR3 protein: CASSLSQGMNTEAFF. In DNA form, the CDR3 reads TGTGCCAGCAGTTTATCCCAGGGGATGAACACTGAAGCTTTCTTT.

The rearrangement joins TRBV5-8 to TRBJ2-1; 7 nucleotides line up with TRBD1. V lost 2 bases, J lost 8 bases, and 4 bases stayed unmatched. The CDR3 runs to 13 residues. Germline CDR1 is SGHTS and CDR2 is YDEGEE. The CDR3 here is CASSFLDRDEQFF. The CDR3 nucleotides read TGTGCCAGCAGCTTCCTCGACAGGGATGAGCAGTTCTTC.

DNA for the CDR3: TGTGCCAGCAGCTCCGGGACAGGGGGCTACGAGCAGTACTTC. It translates to CASSSGTGGYEQYF. The chain links TRBV6-6 to TRBJ2-7; 11 bases are a match to TRBD1. V lost 6 bases to trimming and J lost 3 bases; unmatched junction nucleotides: 4. The length of the CDR3 is 14 residues. In germline, CDR1 is MNHNY, CDR2 SVGAGI (reference sequence).

V is TRBV6-5 and J is TRBJ1-2; the match to TRBD1 covers 7 bases. This CDR3 has 13 residues. The V gene end was trimmed by 6 bases and the J gene end by 8 bases; junction bases not matched to a gene: 9. Germline values: CDR1 MNHEY, CDR2 SVGAGI. CDR3 amino acids: CASRTDRRVGYTF. CDR3 in DNA: TGTGCCAGCAGGACGGACAGGCGGGTCGGCTACACCTTC.

The V and J genes are TRBV2 and TRBJ2-2; D ambiguous. CDR1 is SNHLY, CDR2 FYNNEI, per germline. The CDR3 extends over 13 amino acids. Trimming left V 4 bases short and J 5 bases short, with 8 bases between. DNA of the CDR3: TGTGCCAGCAGTGCTATGTGGACCGGGGAGCTGTTTTTT. Encoded protein: CASSAMWTGELFF.

This clone was seen a few times. The chain combines TRBV5-6 with TRBJ1-5; the match to TRBD1 covers 7 bases. Per the germline V gene, CDR1 is SGHDT and CDR2 is YYEEEE. V lost 3 bases, J lost 2 bases, and 17 bases stayed unmatched. The CDR3 is made up of 19 amino acids. The CDR3 DNA sequence: TGTGCCAGCAGCTATGCCGGGACAGTCAATATTGCTGGCAATCAGCCCCAGCATTTT. It yields the protein CASSYAGTVNIAGNQPQHF.

The V and J genes are TRBV7-2 and TRBJ1-5, with 10 bases aligning to TRBD1. Looked up from germline, CDR1 is SGHTA and CDR2 is FQGNSA. The J segment lost 2 bases and the V segment lost 5 bases, leaving 9 bases of the junction unmatched. There are 17 residues in the CDR3. CDR3 sequence (DNA): TGTGCCAGCAGCAGAGACTCCGGGACAGGGGGCAATCAGCCCCAGCATTTT. Amino acids: CASSRDSGTGGNQPQHF.